The 19 T cell receptor beta chains below all came from one sample that was sequenced in a study of response to subunit inactivated influenza vaccine (dated by TCRdb to between 2018 and 2020). Library preparation used RT-PCR. The instrument given in TCRdb is Illumina HiSeq 2500. TCRdb reanalyzed the raw reads on its own, using fastp at Q25 for trimming and MiXCR for clone calling, and kept in-frame beta chains. Rows with one shared CDR3 protein collapse into an entry with the most common genes and DNA. Counted in this sample were about 700,000 distinct CDR3 sequences; approximately 14% of them appeared once. The top ten clones comprise about 9.9% of the sample. The source material was PBMCs from blood, sampled 11 to 12 days after vaccination. All receptors come from a middle-aged man who received an inactivated influenza vaccine. Donor details come from another sample of the same person, matched by shared clones.

A few counts support this clonotype. J is TRBJ2-5 and V is TRBV6-2 or TRBV6-3; 8 bases line up with TRBD1. Germline CDR1 is MNHEY and CDR2 is SVGEGT. There are 14 residues in the CDR3. Losses at the gene ends were 6 bases for V and 7 bases for J; bases not matched to a gene: 10. The CDR3 sequence is CASSDGQGWGTQYF. The CDR3 coding sequence is TGTGCCAGCAGCGACGGACAGGGTTGGGGGACCCAGTACTTC.

This rearrangement joins TRBV15 to TRBJ2-2; D is possibly TRBD1 (5 bases). The length of the CDR3 is 17 residues. V lost 0 bases and J lost 2, with 13 bases in between. CDR1 is LNHNV, CDR2 YYDKDF, per germline (reference sequence). The CDR3 region has the DNA TGTGCCACCAGCAGAGATCTAAGGACACATAACACCGGGGAGCTGTTTTTT. This encodes CATSRDLRTHNTGELFF.

V and J are TRBV7-9 and TRBJ1-2; TRBD1 might be the D (5 bases). The CDR3 loop spans 13 amino acids. V lost 5 bases and J 7 bases, leaving 14 bases between the germline ends. CDR1 is SEHNR and CDR2 is FQNEAQ in the germline V gene (reference sequence). The CDR3 is CASSLPGPPGYTF. The CDR3, as DNA: TGTGCCAGCAGCCTACCAGGGCCTCCTGGCTACACCTTC.

This clonotype was detected ten times or more. The CDR3 spells CSAQQGEGTDTQYF. The CDR3 bases are TGCAGTGCACAGCAGGGGGAAGGCACAGATACGCAGTATTTT. The gene calls are TRBV20-1 and TRBJ2-3, with 7 nucleotides matching TRBD1. The CDR3 is 14 residues long. Germline CDR1 DFQATT, CDR2 SNEGSKA (reference sequence). V shed 6 bases, J shed 1 base, and the junction held 7 bases outside the gene matches.

This clonotype has only a few counts. This chain uses TRBV5-1 with TRBJ2-3; possible D gene TRBD2, 5 bases. CDR1 is SGHRS and CDR2 is YFSETQ in the germline V gene. With 0 bases removed from V and 9 bases from J, the gap between germline ends came to 20 bases. The CDR3 covers 16 residues. The CDR3 DNA reads as TGCGCCAGCAGCTTGGAGCCGGGGTCAACCGGCGGAACGCAGTATTTT. The encoded protein is CASSLEPGSTGGTQYF.

The V call is TRBV3-1, the J call TRBJ2-6, with 7 bases identical to TRBD2. CDR1 is LGHDT, CDR2 YNNKEL, per germline (reference sequence). With V trimmed by 4 bases and J by 3 bases, 6 bases remained unmatched. The CDR3 loop spans 16 amino acids. The CDR3 DNA sequence: TGTGCCAGCAGCCTTCTCGGACTAGTTGGGGCCAACGTCCTGACTTTC. Protein: CASSLLGLVGANVLTF.

This clonotype was found many times. This chain joins TRBV4-2 and TRBJ1-4, with D perhaps TRBD1 (5 bases). V was cut by 2 bases and J by 6 bases, with 10 bases left in between. Germline loops: CDR1 LGHNA, CDR2 YNFKEQ. The CDR3 has 14 residues. As DNA, the CDR3 is TGTGCCAGCAGCCAAAGGGGTTCCTATGAAAAACTGTTTTTT. It is translated as CASSQRGSYEKLFF.

This clonotype was picked up a small number of times. The chain recombines TRBV11-2 with TRBJ2-2, with no clear D. V gave up 1 base and J gave up 3 bases, with 12 bases separating them. The CDR3 spans 16 residues. Looked up from germline, CDR1 is SGHAT and CDR2 is FQNNGV. The CDR3 here is CASSLVGASYTGELFF. CDR3 in DNA: TGTGCCAGCAGCTTAGTAGGTGCCAGCTACACCGGGGAGCTGTTTTTT.

This clonotype has a handful of counts. The genes are TRBV28 and TRBJ1-1; D uncertain. The CDR3 runs 12 residues. From germline, CDR1 is MDHEN and CDR2 SYDVKM. The V end lost 6 bases, the J end lost 1 base, and 6 bases lay between the germline ends. The CDR3 nucleotides are TGTGCCAGCAGAGGCCCGAACACTGAAGCTTTCTTT. It codes for CASRGPNTEAFF. Full variable domain (rest looked up from reference TRBV28 and TRBJ1-1): DVKVTQSSRYLVKRTGEKVFLECVQDMDHENMFWYRQDPGLGLRLIYFSYDVKMKEKGDIPEGYSVSREKKERFSLILESASTNQTSMYLCASRGPNTEAFFGQGTRLTVV.

The chain joins TRBV1 to TRBJ2-1; the table's D call of TRBD1 was not tested on the DNA. TRBV1 has pseudogene status. This CDR3 region has 17 residues. CDR3 protein: CTSSRATGGLDYNEQFF. The DNA for the CDR3 is TGCACCAGCAGCCGCGCGACAGGCGGTCTCGACTACAATGAGCAGTTCTTC.

This clonotype was seen a few times. The J gene is TRBJ2-7, the V gene TRBV10-3; D is undetermined. The germline V gene has CDR1 ENHRY and CDR2 SYGVKD. CDR3 length: 14 amino acids. V shed 3 bases and J shed 6 bases, with 15 bases lying between them. CDR3: CAISDPGPVSEQYF. CDR3 nucleotides: TGTGCCATCAGTGACCCCGGTCCCGTCAGCGAGCAGTACTTC.

The rearrangement links TRBV27 to TRBJ2-3; 10 bases fit TRBD2. Germline trimming cut 0 bases from V and 4 bases from J; bases unmatched to any gene: 16. This CDR3 is 20 amino acids long. Germline loops: CDR1 MNHEY, CDR2 SMNVEV (reference sequence). CDR3 region: CASSLSALRLAGVSSDTQYF. CDR3 nucleotides: TGTGCCAGCAGTTTATCGGCTTTGAGGCTAGCGGGAGTGTCTTCAGATACGCAGTATTTT.

The chain employs TRBV20-1 and TRBJ1-2; TRBD1 agrees at 11 bases. This CDR3 spans 15 amino acids. V lost 3 bases to trimming and J lost 6 bases; unmatched junction nucleotides: 9. The V gene's germline CDR1 is DFQATT and CDR2 SNEGSKA (reference sequence). The CDR3, as DNA: TGCAGTGCTAGGAAGGACAGGGGGCTCAGAGATGGCTACACCTTC. Its protein is CSARKDRGLRDGYTF.

The chain uses TRBV15 and TRBJ2-7, with 9 bases aligning to TRBD1. This CDR3 is 17 amino acids long. J lost 2 bases, V lost 0 bases, and 8 bases had no gene match. CDR1 is LNHNV and CDR2 is YYDKDF in the germline V gene (reference sequence). Written as DNA, the CDR3 is TGTGCCACCAGCAGAGATCGCGGACAGGGGAGGACCTACGAGCAGTACTTC. It is translated as CATSRDRGQGRTYEQYF.

This clonotype came up a few times. V usage is TRBV4-3 and J usage is TRBJ2-4; TRBD1 is a possible D gene (6 bases). V was trimmed by 3 bases and J by 0 bases, leaving 9 bases between them. The CDR3 has 15 residues. CDR1 and CDR2 (germline): LGHNA, YSLEER. The DNA for the CDR3 is TGCGCCAGCAGCCACCAACAGGGAGCCAAAAACATTCAGTACTTC. Protein product: CASSHQQGAKNIQYF.

This clonotype was counted ten times or more. The V and J genes are TRBV5-6 and TRBJ2-7; TRBD2 aligns across 12 bases. Unmatched junction bases numbered 4, after V lost 4 bases and J lost 2 bases. The CDR3 totals 15 residues. CDR1 is SGHDT and CDR2 is YYEEEE in the germline V gene. CDR3 region: CASSQLAGGTYEQYF. The CDR3 DNA follows: TGTGCCAGCAGCCAACTAGCGGGAGGCACCTACGAGCAGTACTTC.

This CDR3 reads CASSYSVRAGGQTDTQYF. In nucleotides, the CDR3 is TGTGCCAGCAGTTACTCGGTTCGGGCGGGGGGGCAGACAGATACGCAGTATTTT. V gene TRBV6-5 combines with J gene TRBJ2-3, with TRBD2 matching 9 bases. Germline CDR1 MNHEY, CDR2 SVGAGI. The CDR3 length is 18 residues. J gave up 3 bases and V 0 bases, and 10 bases lay outside the gene matches.

This clonotype was counted only a few times. The rearrangement joins TRBV20-1 to TRBJ2-2; D remains ambiguous. Germline V CDR1 and CDR2: DFQATT, SNEGSKA (reference sequence). This CDR3 contains 12 residues. Deletions cut 6 bases from V and 5 bases from J, with 10 bases between. In nucleotides, the CDR3 is TGCAGTGCCCCCGGATCAACCGGGGAGCTGTTTTTT. The encoded protein is CSAPGSTGELFF.

The V gene is TRBV19, the J gene TRBJ1-2; 8 nucleotides line up with TRBD1. Germline CDR1 reads LNHDA; CDR2 reads SQIVND (reference sequence). The CDR3 consists of 14 residues. V shed 5 bases and J 4 bases; nucleotides not matched to a gene: 6. The CDR3 loop is CASSASTGVYGYTF. The CDR3 coding sequence is TGTGCCAGTAGTGCCTCGACAGGGGTCTATGGCTACACCTTC.